What follows describes a single T cell receptor (beta chain). CDR1 is SNHLY, CDR2 FYNNEI, per germline. V was shortened by 3 bases and J by 3 bases, with 12 bases between the two germline ends. The CDR3 totals 15 residues. Methods used by the authors: Quantification of nucleated cells was approximated via reference gene primer amplification. The protocol was immunoSEQ multiplex PCR, while the TCRdb copy is restricted to in-frame clones and leaves out a portion. D and trimming come from the DNA, and the V and J calls and clone size come from that table. The repertoire has fewer than 120,000 clones, nearly 80% of them found once; the top ten carry 16%. The sample originates from a study of blood T cell repertoires in COVID-19. Overall study: Specimens from acute and convalescent COVID-19 originated in the United States, Italy and Spain. From T cells, B-cell-depleted T cells, or PBMCs came the material, which was cDNA or gDNA.

This receptor was taken from a woman older than 75 with active or convalescent COVID-19. The chain combines TRBV2 with TRBJ1-5; possible D gene TRBD1, 5 bases. The specimen sequenced was peripheral blood. The CDR3 DNA follows: TGTGCCAGCAGTGAGGGGCCAAGTTACAATCAGCCCCAGCATTTT. This codes for CASSEGPSYNQPQHF.